Below are 18 T cell receptor beta chains sequenced from a single sample in a study of early T cells in non-severe SARS-CoV-2 infection. TCRdb re-called the 5' RACE reads through MiXCR, storing one row per CDR3 protein. The table lists about 110,000 distinct CDR3 sequences, 12% of them singletons, with 3.1% in the top ten. Sequenced input: whole blood. These receptors all come from an adult who was a healthcare worker with PCR-confirmed SARS-CoV-2 infection or an uninfected control (not recorded which).

The CDR3 loop is CASRLTGPNTEAFF. CDR3 nucleotide sequence: TGTGCCAGCAGGTTGACAGGGCCAAACACTGAAGCTTTCTTT. The rearrangement joins TRBV12-3 or TRBV12-4 to TRBJ1-1; 7 bases are a match to TRBD1. The CDR3 loop spans 14 amino acids. With 6 bases clipped from V and 2 bases from J, the junction kept 6 bases outside the gene matches.

Notes on this clonotype: A much larger clone lies one base from this, so it may be a read error. This is likely a read error, given that the CDR3 carries no conserved phenylalanine or tryptophan at its end. In nucleotides, the CDR3 is TGTGCCTGGTACAATCCCAGGGGGCTCGGCTACACCTCC. This gives the protein CAWYNPRGLGYTS. The rearrangement joins TRBV30 to TRBJ1-2; 8 bases align to TRBD1. The germline V gene encodes CDR1 GTSNPN and CDR2 SVGIG (reference sequence). V shed 5 bases, J shed 8 bases, and the junction held 10 bases outside the gene matches. CDR3 length: 13 residues.

This clonotype was found many times. This sequence joins TRBV19 and TRBJ2-2; D is ambiguous. Trimming removed 1 base at V and 6 bases at J, with 9 bases between. CDR1 is LNHDA and CDR2 is SQIVND in the germline V gene (reference sequence). The CDR3 is 14 residues long. The CDR3 spells CASSIAVAAGELFF. DNA of the CDR3: TGTGCCAGTAGTATAGCGGTCGCTGCCGGGGAGCTGTTTTTT. Variable domain in full (rest from reference TRBV19 and TRBJ2-2): DGGITQSPKYLFRKEGQNVTLSCEQNLNHDAMYWYRQDPGQGLRLIYYSQIVNDFQKGDIAEGYSVSREKKESFPLTVTSAQKNPTAFYLCASSIAVAAGELFFGEGSRLTVL.

This chain connects TRBV6-1 to TRBJ2-3; D may be TRBD1 (5 bases). The germline V and J ends were trimmed by 8 bases and 3 bases, with 27 bases remaining between them. This CDR3 contains 18 residues. The germline gives CDR1 MNHNS, CDR2 SASEGT. The CDR3 DNA is TGTGCCAGCTCTCTCAGGGCAGGACCAAACTCCCTAACAGATACGCAGTATTTT. It encodes CASSLRAGPNSLTDTQYF.

The chain couples TRBV2 to TRBJ2-1, with TRBD2 matching 8 bases. The CDR3 is 13 residues long. The V and J ends lost 8 bases and 6 bases, in that order; junction bases with no gene match: 6. In germline, CDR1 is SNHLY, CDR2 FYNNEI. Here the CDR3 reads CASQRENSNEQFF. The CDR3 DNA sequence: TGTGCCAGCCAGCGGGAGAATAGCAATGAGCAGTTCTTC.

This clonotype was detected many times. V usage is TRBV6-1 and J usage is TRBJ2-1, with 9 bases matching TRBD1. Trimming removed 4 bases from V and 9 bases from J; junction bases left unmatched: 10. The germline V gene encodes CDR1 MNHNS and CDR2 SASEGT. This CDR3 contains 15 residues. The CDR3 DNA sequence: TGTGCCAGCAGTGTTAACCCCGGGACAGGGAGTGAGCAGTTCTTC. Its translation: CASSVNPGTGSEQFF.

A few counts support this clonotype. The rearrangement uses TRBV5-1 and TRBJ1-6; D unclear. Deletions cut 10 bases from V and 0 bases from J, with 14 bases between. The CDR3 sequence is 15 residues long. CDR1 is SGHRS and CDR2 is YFSETQ in the germline V gene. CDR3 sequence (DNA): TGCGCCTCTAGGTCCCGGAGCTCCTATAATTCACCCCTCCACTTT. Its protein is CASRSRSSYNSPLHF.

This clonotype was recorded a few times. V and J are TRBV11-2 and TRBJ2-1, with D uncertain. The CDR3 sequence is 14 residues long. V dropped 0 bases and J dropped 5 bases, with 8 bases sitting between them. Per the germline V gene, CDR1 is SGHAT and CDR2 is FQNNGV. The DNA of the CDR3 is TGTGCCAGCAGCTTAGAAAGGCAGAACAATGAGCAGTTCTTC. Amino acid sequence: CASSLERQNNEQFF.

The J gene is TRBJ1-5, the V gene TRBV27; perhaps TRBD1 as D (6 bases). Germline V CDR1 and CDR2: MNHEY, SMNVEV (reference sequence). The CDR3 extends over 12 amino acids. V was cut by 8 bases and J by 2 bases, with 7 bases left in between. The CDR3 region has the DNA TGTGCCAGCCGACAGGGCAATCAGCCCCAGCATTTT. Protein product: CASRQGNQPQHF.

This clonotype was seen repeatedly, ten times or more. The rearrangement uses TRBV20-1 and TRBJ1-1; perhaps TRBD1 as D (5 bases). V shed 2 bases and J shed 3 bases, with 10 bases lying between them. This CDR3 spans 13 amino acids. Per germline, CDR1 DFQATT and CDR2 SNEGSKA (reference sequence). CDR3 amino acids: CSARQGGDTEAFF. The CDR3 DNA reads as TGCAGTGCTAGACAGGGAGGGGACACTGAAGCTTTCTTT.

This chain connects TRBV28 to TRBJ2-6; possibly TRBD1 for D (7 bases). The V end lost 6 bases, the J end lost 4 bases, and 13 bases lay between the germline ends. This CDR3 comprises 15 residues. Germline CDR1 reads MDHEN; CDR2 reads SYDVKM. CDR3 sequence reads: CASSQGGAGANVLTF. The CDR3 DNA follows: TGTGCCAGCAGCCAGGGGGGCGCCGGGGCCAACGTCCTGACTTTC.

This clonotype showed up just a few times. The rearrangement uses TRBV27 and TRBJ1-6, with D uncertain. Trimming removed 0 bases from V and 2 bases from J, with 2 bases in between. The CDR3 covers 14 residues. Germline V CDR1 and CDR2: MNHEY, SMNVEV (reference sequence). This CDR3 is CASSLSAYNSPLHF. The CDR3 DNA reads TGTGCCAGCAGTTTATCAGCCTATAATTCACCCCTCCACTTT.

This clonotype was seen many times. The gene calls are TRBV5-4 and TRBJ2-7, with 11 bases that match TRBD2. Germline CDR1 reads SGHNT; CDR2 reads YYREEE (reference sequence). The junction had 0 bases not matched to a gene; V was cut back by 2 bases and J by 2 bases. This CDR3 region has 14 residues. The chain's CDR3 is CASSFSGGAYEQYF. The DNA of the CDR3 is TGTGCCAGCAGCTTTAGCGGGGGGGCCTACGAGCAGTACTTC.

A few counts support this clonotype. V is TRBV28 and J is TRBJ2-3; D possibly corresponds to TRBD1 (5 bases). In germline, CDR1 is MDHEN, CDR2 SYDVKM. V shed 4 bases and J shed 4 bases, with 12 bases lying between them. This CDR3 contains 14 residues. The CDR3 DNA follows: TGTGCCAGCAGTTCGCAGGGCTCCCCAGATACGCAGTATTTT. Protein product: CASSSQGSPDTQYF.

This clonotype was picked up many times. The chain has TRBV2 and TRBJ2-2; tentative D call: TRBD2 (6 bases). V lost 7 bases and J lost 0, with 9 bases in between. The CDR3 runs 14 residues. Germline values: CDR1 SNHLY, CDR2 FYNNEI. The CDR3 reads CASMEGANTGELFF. The CDR3 bases are TGTGCCAGCATGGAGGGCGCGAACACCGGGGAGCTGTTTTTT.

This clonotype was detected many times. The V and J genes are TRBV7-9 and TRBJ2-7; 9 bases match TRBD1. The CDR3 length is 16 residues. J was trimmed by 6 bases and V by 5 bases; bases with no gene match: 14. Germline CDR1 SEHNR, CDR2 FQNEAQ (reference sequence). CDR3: CASSPTPGTGSAEQYF. As DNA, the CDR3 is TGTGCCAGCAGCCCGACCCCCGGGACAGGGTCCGCCGAGCAGTACTTC.

CDR3 sequence reads: CSAREPAGPFYNEQFF. CDR3 DNA: TGCAGTGCTAGAGAACCCGCGGGGCCGTTTTACAATGAGCAGTTCTTC. The J gene is TRBJ2-1, the V gene TRBV20-1; maybe TRBD2 (6 bases). Deletions cut 0 bases from V and 4 bases from J, with 16 bases between. From germline, CDR1 is DFQATT and CDR2 SNEGSKA (reference sequence). The CDR3 totals 16 residues.

The chain recombines TRBV28 with TRBJ1-5, with unresolved D. This CDR3 is built from 12 residues. Trimming took 4 bases from V and 2 from J, leaving 3 bases between them. Per germline, CDR1 MDHEN and CDR2 SYDVKM. The DNA of the CDR3 is TGTGCCAGCAGTTGGGGCAATCAGCCCCAGCATTTT. Its protein is CASSWGNQPQHF. Supplemented by reference TRBV28 and TRBJ1-5, the full variable domain reads DVKVTQSSRYLVKRTGEKVFLECVQDMDHENMFWYRQDPGLGLRLIYFSYDVKMKEKGDIPEGYSVSREKKERFSLILESASTNQTSMYLCASSWGNQPQHFGDGTRLSIL.